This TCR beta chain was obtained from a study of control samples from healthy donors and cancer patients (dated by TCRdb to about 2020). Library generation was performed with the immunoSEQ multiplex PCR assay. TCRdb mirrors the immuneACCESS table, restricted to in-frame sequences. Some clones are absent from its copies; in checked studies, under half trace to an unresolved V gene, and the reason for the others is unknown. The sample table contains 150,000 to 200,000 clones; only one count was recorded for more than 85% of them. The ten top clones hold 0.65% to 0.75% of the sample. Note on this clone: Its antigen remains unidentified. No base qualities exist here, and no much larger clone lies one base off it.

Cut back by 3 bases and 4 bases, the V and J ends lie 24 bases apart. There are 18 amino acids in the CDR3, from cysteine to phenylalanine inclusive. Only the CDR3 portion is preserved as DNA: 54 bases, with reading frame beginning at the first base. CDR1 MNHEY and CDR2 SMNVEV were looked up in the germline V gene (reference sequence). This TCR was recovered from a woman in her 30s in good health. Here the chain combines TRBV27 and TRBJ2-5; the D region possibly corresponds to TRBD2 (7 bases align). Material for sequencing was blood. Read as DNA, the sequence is TGTGCCAGCAGTTTGAACAGGGTTAGGGGGAGGGCCGGAGAGACCCAGTACTTC. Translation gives CASSLNRVRGRAGETQYF.